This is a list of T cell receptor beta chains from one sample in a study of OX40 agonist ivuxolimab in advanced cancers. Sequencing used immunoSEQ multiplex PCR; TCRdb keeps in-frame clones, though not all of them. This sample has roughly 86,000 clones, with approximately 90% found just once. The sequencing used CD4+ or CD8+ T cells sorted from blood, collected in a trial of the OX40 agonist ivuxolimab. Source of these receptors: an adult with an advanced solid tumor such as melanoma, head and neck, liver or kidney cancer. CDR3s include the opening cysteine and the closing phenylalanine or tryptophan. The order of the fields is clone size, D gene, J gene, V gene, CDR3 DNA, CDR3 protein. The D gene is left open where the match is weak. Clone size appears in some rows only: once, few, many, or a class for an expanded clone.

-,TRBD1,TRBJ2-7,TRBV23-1,TGCGCCAGCAGTCAATCTCCCCTGACAGGGTTTATGGAGCAGTACTTC,CASSQSPLTGFMEQYF
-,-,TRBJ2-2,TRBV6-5,TGTGCCAGCAGTTATAGGAGACTGAACACCGGGGAGCTGTTTTTT,CASSYRRLNTGELFF
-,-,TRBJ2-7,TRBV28,TGTGCCAGCACCCCAGTCGGGGGCCCCGTTGAGCAGTACTTC,CASTPVGGPVEQYF
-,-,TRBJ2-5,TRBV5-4,TGTGCCAGCAGCGCCGGGACACAAGAGACCCAGTACTTC,CASSAGTQETQYF
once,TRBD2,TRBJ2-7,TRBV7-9,TGTGCCAGCAGCTTACAGACTAGCGGGAGGCGCGAGCAGTACTTC,CASSLQTSGRREQYF
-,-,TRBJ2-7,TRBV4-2,TGTGCCAGCAGCCAAGCCCTAGGCGTCTACGAGCAGTACTTC,CASSQALGVYEQYF
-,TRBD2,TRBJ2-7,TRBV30,TGTGCCTGGTCCAATTCTCTGGCGGCATGGGAGCGGGGAAAAGAGCAGTACTTC,CAWSNSLAAWERGKEQYF
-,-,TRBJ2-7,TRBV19,TGTGCCAGTAGTATTTCGGGGGTCCCCCTATACGAGCAGTACTTC,CASSISGVPLYEQYF
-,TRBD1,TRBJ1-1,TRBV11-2,TGTGCCAGCAGCTTGGGGACAGATGAAGCTTTCTTT,CASSLGTDEAFF
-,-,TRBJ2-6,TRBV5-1,TGCGCCAGCAGCCCACCAGACTCTGGGGCCAACGTCCTGACTTTC,CASSPPDSGANVLTF
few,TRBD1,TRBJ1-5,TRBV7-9,TGTGCCAGCAGCCAATTCACAGGGGCCGTCAATCAGCCCCAGCATTTT,CASSQFTGAVNQPQHF
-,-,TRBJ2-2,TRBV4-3,TGCGCCAGCAGCCAAGAAGGTGGGGGGGGCCTAGGCACCGGGGAGCTGTTTTTT,CASSQEGGGGLGTGELFF
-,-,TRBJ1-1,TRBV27,TGTGCCAGCAGTTTATCCCCGGGGCTCGGTGAAGCTTTCTTT,CASSLSPGLGEAFF
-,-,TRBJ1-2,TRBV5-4,TGTGCCAGCAGCTTGGAGGTCCCCGGGGCCTATGGCTACACCTTC,CASSLEVPGAYGYTF
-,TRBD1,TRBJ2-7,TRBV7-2,TGTGCCAGCAGCTCCAGGGGGGACAGGGTGTCCGAGCAGTACTTC,CASSSRGDRVSEQYF
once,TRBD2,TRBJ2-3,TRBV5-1,TGCGCCAGCGACCCCGGGGGGGATTACACAGATACGCAGTATTTT,CASDPGGDYTDTQYF
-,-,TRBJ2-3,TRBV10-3,TGTGCCATCGGGGGCGGAGATACGCAGTATTTT,CAIGGGDTQYF
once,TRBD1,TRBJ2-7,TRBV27,TGTGCCAGCACTCGACAGGGGTCTTACGAGCAGTACTTC,CASTRQGSYEQYF
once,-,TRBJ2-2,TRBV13,TGTGCCAGCAGCCGTCCCAGCGCGGTGGGCACCGGGGAGCTGTTTTTT,CASSRPSAVGTGELFF
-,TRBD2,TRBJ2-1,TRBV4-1,TGCGCCAGCAGCCGAGTAACCTCCGGGACGACCTTAGCGGGTCGGGCCAATGAGCAGTTCTTC,CASSRVTSGTTLAGRANEQFF
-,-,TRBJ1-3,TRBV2,TGTGCCAGCAGTGAAGAGGGTTGGGGTCCACCGAGGTACACCATATATTTT,CASSEEGWGPPRYTIYF
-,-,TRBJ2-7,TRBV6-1,TGTGCCAGCAGTGAACGGGTCCTGGATGTGTACTTC,CASSERVLDVYF
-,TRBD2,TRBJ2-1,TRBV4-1,TGCGCCAGCAGCCGTGGACTAGCGGGCCCAAAGGGCAATGAGCAGTTCTTC,CASSRGLAGPKGNEQFF
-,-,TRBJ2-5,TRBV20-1,TGCAGTGCTAGGGTGGGGGAGACCCAGTACTTC,CSARVGETQYF
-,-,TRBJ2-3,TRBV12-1,TGTGCCAGCAGCTCCACTCGGACAGGGGCAATTGATACGCAGTATTTT,CASSSTRTGAIDTQYF
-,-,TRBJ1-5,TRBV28,TGTGCCAGCAGCTCGAGTGGGGGGGGCAATCAGCCCCAGCATTTT,CASSSSGGGNQPQHF
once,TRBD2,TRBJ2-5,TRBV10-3,TGTGCCATCAGTCTTAGCGGGCAAGAGACCCAGTACTTC,CAISLSGQETQYF
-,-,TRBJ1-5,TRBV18,TGTGCCAGCTCATTAGGGGACAGCAATCAGCCCCAGCATTTT,CASSLGDSNQPQHF
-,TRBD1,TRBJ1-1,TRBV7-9,TGTGCCAGCAGCTGGGGTGGCGGGACAGCGAACACTGAAGCTTTCTTT,CASSWGGGTANTEAFF
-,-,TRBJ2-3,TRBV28,TGTGCCAGCAAACTGAATAAGTGGGGGATCCGAGGCACAGATACGCAGTATTTT,CASKLNKWGIRGTDTQYF
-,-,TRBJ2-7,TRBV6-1,TGTGCCAGCAAAGCTGGGGGCCTTGGGGAGCAGTACTTC,CASKAGGLGEQYF
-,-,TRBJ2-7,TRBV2,TGTGCCAGCAGTGAACGGCGGGCAGGGACGAACGAGCAGTACTTC,CASSERRAGTNEQYF
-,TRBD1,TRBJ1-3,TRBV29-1,TGCAGCGTTAAACAGGGGATAGGGGGAAACACCATATATTTT,CSVKQGIGGNTIYF
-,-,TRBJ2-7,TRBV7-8,TGTGCCAGCAGCTTAACCCGGAAAACATACGAGCAGTACTTC,CASSLTRKTYEQYF
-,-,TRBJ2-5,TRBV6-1,TGTGCCAGCACCTGGACGGGTCGAGAGACCCAGTACTTC,CASTWTGRETQYF
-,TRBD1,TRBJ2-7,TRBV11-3,TGTGCCAGCAGCTTTTTGGGACAGGGGGACGAGCAGTACTTC,CASSFLGQGDEQYF
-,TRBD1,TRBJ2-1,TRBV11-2,TGTGCCAGCAGCTTCCGACAGGGACGCAATGAGCAGTTCTTC,CASSFRQGRNEQFF
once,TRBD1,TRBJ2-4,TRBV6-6,TGTGCCAGCAGCGAGTCGGGACAGGGGGCCAAAAACATTCAGTACTTC,CASSESGQGAKNIQYF
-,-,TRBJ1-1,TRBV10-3,TGTGCCATCAGTGAGTCTCCAGAGAACACTGAAGCTTTCTTT,CAISESPENTEAFF
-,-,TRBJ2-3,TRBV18,TGTGCCAGCTCGGACACAGATACGCAGTATTTT,CASSDTDTQYF
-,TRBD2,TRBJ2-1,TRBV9,TGTGCCAGCAGCGTAGTGGCGGGAGGTCTGTACAATGAGCAGTTCTTC,CASSVVAGGLYNEQFF
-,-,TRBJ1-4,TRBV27,TGTGCCAGCAGGCCGGCCCCATCGGGAAAACTGTTTTTT,CASRPAPSGKLFF